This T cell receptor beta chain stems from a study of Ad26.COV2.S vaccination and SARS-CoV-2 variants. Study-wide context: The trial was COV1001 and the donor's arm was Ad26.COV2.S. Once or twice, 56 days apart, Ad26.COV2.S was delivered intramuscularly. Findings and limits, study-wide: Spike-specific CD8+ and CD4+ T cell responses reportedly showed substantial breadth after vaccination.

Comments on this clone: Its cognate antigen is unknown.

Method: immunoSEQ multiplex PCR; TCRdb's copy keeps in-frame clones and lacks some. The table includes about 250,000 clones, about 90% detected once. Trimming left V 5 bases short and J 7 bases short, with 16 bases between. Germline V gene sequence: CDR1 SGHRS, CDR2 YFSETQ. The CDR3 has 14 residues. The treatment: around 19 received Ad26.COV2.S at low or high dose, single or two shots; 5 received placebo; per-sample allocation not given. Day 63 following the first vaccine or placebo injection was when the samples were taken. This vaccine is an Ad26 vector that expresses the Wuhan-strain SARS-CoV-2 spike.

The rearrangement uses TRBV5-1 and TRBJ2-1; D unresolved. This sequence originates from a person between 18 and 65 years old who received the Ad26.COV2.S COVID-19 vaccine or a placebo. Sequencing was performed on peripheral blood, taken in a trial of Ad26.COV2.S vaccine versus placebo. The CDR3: CASSLLSNRNEQFF. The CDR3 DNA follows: TGCGCCAGCAGTCTATTGAGCAATCGGAATGAGCAGTTCTTC. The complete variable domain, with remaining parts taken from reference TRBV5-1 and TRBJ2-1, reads KAGVTQTPRYLIKTRGQQVTLSCSPISGHRSVSWYQQTPGQGLQFLFEYFSETQRNKGNFPGRFSGRQFSNSRSEMNVSTLELGDSALYLCASSLLSNRNEQFFGPGTRLTVL.